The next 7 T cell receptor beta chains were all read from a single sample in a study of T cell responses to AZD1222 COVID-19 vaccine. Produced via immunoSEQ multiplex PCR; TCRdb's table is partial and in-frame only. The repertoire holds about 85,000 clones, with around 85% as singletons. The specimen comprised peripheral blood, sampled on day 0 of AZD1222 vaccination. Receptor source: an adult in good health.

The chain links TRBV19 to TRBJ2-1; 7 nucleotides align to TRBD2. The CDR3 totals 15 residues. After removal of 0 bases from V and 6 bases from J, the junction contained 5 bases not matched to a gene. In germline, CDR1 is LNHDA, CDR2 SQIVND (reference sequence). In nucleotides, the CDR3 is TGTGCCAGTAGTATAGATCGGGGAGGGGTCAATGAGCAGTTCTTC. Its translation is CASSIDRGGVNEQFF. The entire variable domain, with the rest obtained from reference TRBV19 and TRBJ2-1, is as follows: DGGITQSPKYLFRKEGQNVTLSCEQNLNHDAMYWYRQDPGQGLRLIYYSQIVNDFQKGDIAEGYSVSREKKESFPLTVTSAQKNPTAFYLCASSIDRGGVNEQFFGPGTRLTVL.

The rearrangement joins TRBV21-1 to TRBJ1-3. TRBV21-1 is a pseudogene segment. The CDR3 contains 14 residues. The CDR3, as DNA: TGTGCCAGCAGCAGCCGGGGGCGCGGAAACACCATATATTTT. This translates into CASSSRGRGNTIYF.

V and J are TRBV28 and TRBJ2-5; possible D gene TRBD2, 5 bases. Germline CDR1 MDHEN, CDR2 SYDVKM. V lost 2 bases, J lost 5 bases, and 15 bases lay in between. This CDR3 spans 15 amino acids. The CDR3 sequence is CASSLASKWSETQYF. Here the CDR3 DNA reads TGTGCCAGCAGTTTAGCTAGCAAGTGGTCGGAGACCCAGTACTTC.

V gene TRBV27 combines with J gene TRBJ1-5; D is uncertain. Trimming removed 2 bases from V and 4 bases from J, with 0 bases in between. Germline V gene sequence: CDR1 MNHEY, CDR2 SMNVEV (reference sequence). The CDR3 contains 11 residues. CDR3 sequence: CASSLNQPQHF. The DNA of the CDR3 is TGTGCCAGCAGTTTAAATCAGCCCCAGCATTTT.

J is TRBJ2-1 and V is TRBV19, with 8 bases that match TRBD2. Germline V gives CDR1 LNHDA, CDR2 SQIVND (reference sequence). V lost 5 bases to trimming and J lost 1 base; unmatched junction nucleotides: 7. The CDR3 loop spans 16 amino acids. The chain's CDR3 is CASSPGAGGSYNEQFF. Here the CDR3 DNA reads TGTGCCAGTAGTCCCGGCGCGGGGGGTTCCTACAATGAGCAGTTCTTC.

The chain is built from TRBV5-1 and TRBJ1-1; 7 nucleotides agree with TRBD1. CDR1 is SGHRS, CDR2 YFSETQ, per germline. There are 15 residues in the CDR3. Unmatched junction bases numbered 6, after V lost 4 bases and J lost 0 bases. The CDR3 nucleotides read TGCGCCAGCAGCCGAGGGGGCTTCATGAACACTGAAGCTTTCTTT. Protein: CASSRGGFMNTEAFF.

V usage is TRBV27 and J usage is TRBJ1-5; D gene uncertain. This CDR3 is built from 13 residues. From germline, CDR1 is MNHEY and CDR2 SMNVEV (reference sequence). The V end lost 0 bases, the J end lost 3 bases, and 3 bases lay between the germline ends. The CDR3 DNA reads TGTGCCAGCAGTTTATCGACCAATCAGCCCCAGCATTTT. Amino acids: CASSLSTNQPQHF.